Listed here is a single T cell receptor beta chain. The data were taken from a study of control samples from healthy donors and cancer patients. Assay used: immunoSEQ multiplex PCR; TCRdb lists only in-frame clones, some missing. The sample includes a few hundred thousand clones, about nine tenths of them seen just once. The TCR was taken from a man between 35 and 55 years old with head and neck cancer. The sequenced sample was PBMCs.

CDR3 residues: CSASSGPRTEAFF. In nucleotides, the CDR3 is TGCAGTGCTAGTTCGGGACCCCGCACTGAAGCTTTCTTT. The chain joins TRBV20-1 to TRBJ1-1; perhaps TRBD1 as D (5 bases). The CDR3 totals 13 residues. Trimming left V 3 bases short and J 4 bases short, with 12 bases between. The germline V gene encodes CDR1 DFQATT and CDR2 SNEGSKA (reference sequence).